A single sample gave rise to the 25 T cell receptor beta chains below, sequenced in a study of CD39 and CD103 CD8 tumor-infiltrating T cells. The repertoire was sequenced with immunoSEQ multiplex PCR; TCRdb's copy has only in-frame clones and lacks some. The sample lists approximately 730 clones; approximately 77% were seen once. What was sequenced was CD39- CD103+ CD8+ T cells sorted from the tumor. The subset here: CD103+CD39- single-positive CD45RA- CD8 T cells. The receptors come from a human donor with head and neck squamous cell carcinoma.

This clone is labeled hyperexpanded. The chain employs TRBV5-1 and TRBJ1-4; D unresolved. From germline, CDR1 is SGHRS and CDR2 YFSETQ. CDR3 size: 14 residues. Trimming took 2 bases from V and 7 from J, leaving 12 bases between them. Here the CDR3 reads CASSFGSYREKLFF. The DNA of the CDR3 is TGCGCCAGCAGCTTCGGCTCTTACCGTGAAAAACTGTTTTTT.

This clone turned up a few times. The V call is TRBV5-8, the J call TRBJ1-2; D might be TRBD1 (6 bases). V was shortened by 6 bases and J by 4 bases, with 13 bases between the two germline ends. This CDR3 is built from 13 residues. Germline V gene sequence: CDR1 SGHTS, CDR2 YDEGEE. The CDR3 region is CASTTTGPYGYTF. The CDR3 DNA follows: TGTGCCAGCACCACGACAGGACCCTATGGCTACACCTTC.

This chain uses TRBV19 with TRBJ1-2; TRBD1 might be the D (5 bases). Per the germline V gene, CDR1 is LNHDA and CDR2 is SQIVND (reference sequence). The V end lost 1 base, the J end lost 2 bases, and 20 bases lay between the germline ends. This CDR3 is built from 18 residues. Here the CDR3 reads CASSIAIFGGSRNYGYTF. In DNA form, the CDR3 reads TGTGCCAGTAGTATAGCGATTTTTGGGGGGTCGCGGAACTATGGCTACACCTTC. Full variable domain (rest looked up from reference TRBV19 and TRBJ1-2): DGGITQSPKYLFRKEGQNVTLSCEQNLNHDAMYWYRQDPGQGLRLIYYSQIVNDFQKGDIAEGYSVSREKKESFPLTVTSAQKNPTAFYLCASSIAIFGGSRNYGYTFGSGTRLTVV.

This chain uses TRBV27 with TRBJ2-3; D remains ambiguous. With 5 bases removed from V and 6 bases from J, the gap between germline ends came to 15 bases. CDR3 size: 14 residues. Germline assignment: CDR1 MNHEY and CDR2 SMNVEV (reference sequence). In nucleotides, the CDR3 is TGTGCCAGCAGTGAGCCCGACCCCCCCGATACGCAGTATTTT. Translated: CASSEPDPPDTQYF.

The genes are TRBV29-1 and TRBJ2-7; D possibly corresponds to TRBD1 (6 bases). This CDR3 is built from 13 residues. Trimming cost V 3 bases and J 7 bases, with 16 bases left between them. CDR1 is SQVTM, CDR2 ANQGSEA, per germline. CDR3 sequence (DNA): TGCAGCGTTGATGGCCAGGGGTTTCGGGAGCAGTACTTC. Translating gives CSVDGQGFREQYF.

This clone has more than one count but fewer than ten. The chain joins TRBV2 to TRBJ2-3, with TRBD2 matching 10 bases. V trimming: 6 bases; J trimming: 3 bases; junction bases outside the gene matches: 15. Germline assignment: CDR1 SNHLY and CDR2 FYNNEI. The CDR3 is 18 amino acids. CDR3 in DNA: TGTGCCAGCAGACCTCGGACTATACTAGCGGGGCATACAGATACGCAGTATTTT. It is translated as CASRPRTILAGHTDTQYF.

The CDR3 DNA sequence: TGTGCCAGTAGTAGGAGCGGATTACAAGAGACCCAGTACTTC. Translated, it gives CASSRSGLQETQYF. The chain joins TRBV19 to TRBJ2-5; TRBD2 might be the D (5 bases). From germline, CDR1 is LNHDA and CDR2 SQIVND (reference sequence). Trimming took off 4 bases at V and 2 bases at J, with 11 bases between the two ends. This CDR3 is 14 amino acids long.

The chain employs TRBV13 and TRBJ1-1, with a tentative D call TRBD1 (6 bases). Germline V lookup: CDR1 PRHDT, CDR2 FYEKMQ (reference sequence). This CDR3 has 16 residues. Trimming took 1 base from V and 0 from J, leaving 12 bases between them. The CDR3 nucleotides are TGTGCCAGCAGCTTAGAACTCAGGGGTATGAACACTGAAGCTTTCTTT. It yields the protein CASSLELRGMNTEAFF.

This chain links TRBV5-1 with TRBJ2-3; D gene ambiguous. V was cut by 5 bases and J by 0 bases, with 7 bases left in between. The V gene's germline CDR1 is SGHRS and CDR2 YFSETQ. The CDR3 loop spans 13 amino acids. DNA of the CDR3: TGCGCCAGCAGGGTGGATAGCACAGATACGCAGTATTTT. It yields the protein CASRVDSTDTQYF.

This clone has more than one count but fewer than ten. Here the CDR3 DNA reads TGTGCCAGCAGCGTGCAGGGGTCGGGGGAGACCCAGTACTTC. It encodes CASSVQGSGETQYF. V usage is TRBV13 and J usage is TRBJ2-5; D might be TRBD1 (6 bases). Trimming cost V 5 bases and J 5 bases, with 15 bases left between them. The CDR3 contains 14 residues. Germline CDR1 and CDR2: PRHDT and FYEKMQ (reference sequence).

Here the CDR3 DNA reads TGTGCCAGCAGCTTGGAATCCGGTCTAGCGGAAACGAAGTTGTACTTC. Amino acids: CASSLESGLAETKLYF. The chain has TRBV11-2 and TRBJ2-5; 7 bases align to TRBD2. Germline CDR1 SGHAT, CDR2 FQNNGV. J lost 13 bases, V lost 3 bases, and 20 bases had no gene match. The length of the CDR3 is 16 residues. The full variable domain, its missing parts supplied by reference TRBV11-2 and TRBJ2-5, is EAGVAQSPRYKIIEKRQSVAFWCNPISGHATLYWYQQILGQGPKLLIQFQNNGVVDDSQLPKDRFSAERLKGVDSTLKIQPAKLEDSAVYLCASSLESGLAETKLYFGPGTRLLVL.

The chain employs TRBV15 and TRBJ1-2; no firm D call. There are 21 residues in the CDR3. CDR1 LNHNV and CDR2 YYDKDF come from the germline V gene (reference sequence). Trimming took off 5 bases at V and 4 bases at J, with 35 bases between the two ends. CDR3 region: CATSGSTRAARLCGKTYGYTF. In DNA, the CDR3 is TGTGCCACCAGCGGATCGACGAGAGCAGCGCGACTGTGTGGAAAGACCTATGGCTACACCTTC.

This chain joins TRBV7-6 and TRBJ1-1; D is uncertain. The CDR3 has 14 amino acids. Trimming removed 0 bases at V and 4 bases at J, with 9 bases between. Germline lookup yields CDR1 SGHVS and CDR2 FNYEAQ. In nucleotides, the CDR3 is TGTGCCAGCAGCTTAGCTGGGTATGGCACTGAAGCTTTCTTT. This translates into CASSLAGYGTEAFF.

This sequence joins TRBV6-8 and TRBJ1-5, with a weak D call TRBD1 (5 bases). The ends were cut back, 7 bases at V and 2 bases at J, with 12 bases in the middle. The CDR3 sequence is 14 residues long. CDR1 is MNHGY, CDR2 SAAAGT, per germline. The CDR3 DNA follows: TGTGCCAGCACGGGGGGGAGGGGCAATCAGCCCCAGCATTTT. This translates into CASTGGRGNQPQHF.

The chain is built from TRBV28 and TRBJ2-7, with D hard to call. The CDR3 contains 14 residues. The ends were cut back, 2 bases at V and 2 bases at J, with 10 bases in the middle. In germline, CDR1 is MDHEN, CDR2 SYDVKM. The CDR3 nucleotides are TGTGCCAGCAGTTTAGCTGCAGCCCCCTACGAGCAGTACTTC. Translated, it gives CASSLAAAPYEQYF.

This clone was found a few times. The chain couples TRBV9 to TRBJ2-1; 8 bases map to TRBD2. CDR1 SGDLS and CDR2 YYNGEE come from the germline V gene. The CDR3 has 15 amino acids. V shed 3 bases and J 9 bases; nucleotides not matched to a gene: 11. As DNA, the CDR3 is TGTGCCAGCAGCGGTACAGCGGGGGAAGGGGGTGAGCAGTTCTTC. It is translated as CASSGTAGEGGEQFF.

The chain recombines TRBV19 with TRBJ1-1, with D uncertain. Per germline, CDR1 LNHDA and CDR2 SQIVND (reference sequence). This CDR3 spans 12 amino acids. Trimming removed 3 bases from V and 6 bases from J, with 8 bases in between. The CDR3 DNA reads TGTGCCAGTAGTATTTACGGCTCTGAAGCTTTCTTT. Its translation: CASSIYGSEAFF.

V and J are TRBV2 and TRBJ1-1, with 10 bases matching TRBD1. Germline loops: CDR1 SNHLY, CDR2 FYNNEI. J lost 11 bases, V lost 8 bases, and 11 bases had no gene match. This CDR3 is 13 amino acids long. This CDR3 is CASPGQGLRGAFF. For the CDR3, the DNA is TGTGCCAGCCCGGGACAGGGGCTTAGAGGGGCTTTCTTT.

The chain is built from TRBV27 and TRBJ1-5; TRBD1 might be the D (6 bases). The germline V gene encodes CDR1 MNHEY and CDR2 SMNVEV (reference sequence). Trimming left V 1 base short and J 3 bases short, with 10 bases between. The CDR3 length is 15 residues. DNA for the CDR3: TGTGCCAGCAGTTTATGGGGGGCGAACAATCAGCCCCAGCATTTT. It codes for CASSLWGANNQPQHF.

This chain uses TRBV27 with TRBJ2-5; D is possibly TRBD1 or TRBD2 (6 bases each). Germline V lookup: CDR1 MNHEY, CDR2 SMNVEV (reference sequence). V dropped 2 bases and J dropped 2 bases, with 12 bases sitting between them. The CDR3 has 15 amino acids. The CDR3 is CASSLIRGAQETQYF. The CDR3 bases are TGTGCCAGCAGTTTAATTAGGGGGGCACAAGAGACCCAGTACTTC.

A few counts support this clone. The rearrangement joins TRBV9 to TRBJ1-1; D call uncertain. The CDR3 has 14 amino acids. The V end was cut by 0 bases, the J end by 5 bases, with 11 bases between. Germline loops: CDR1 SGDLS, CDR2 YYNGEE. CDR3 in amino acids: CASSVGALGTEAFF. The CDR3 DNA follows: TGTGCCAGCAGCGTAGGCGCGTTGGGGACTGAAGCTTTCTTT.

The rearrangement links TRBV7-9 to TRBJ2-2; D is undetermined. CDR3 length equals 13 residues. Trimming removed 7 bases from V and 9 bases from J, with 15 bases in between. Germline-derived CDR1 and CDR2 are SEHNR and FQNEAQ (reference sequence). The CDR3 region is CASNPPPRRELFF. The CDR3 DNA reads TGTGCCAGCAACCCACCGCCCCGGAGGGAGCTGTTTTTT.

J is TRBJ1-1 and V is TRBV5-1, with D unclear. V shed 3 bases and J shed 7 bases, with 16 bases lying between them. The V gene's germline CDR1 is SGHRS and CDR2 YFSETQ. The CDR3 sequence is 14 residues long. The CDR3 coding sequence is TGCGCCAGCAGCTCGGAACCTTGGTCGGTTGAAGCTTTCTTT. Translating gives CASSSEPWSVEAFF.

The V and J genes are TRBV19 and TRBJ2-5, with D perhaps assigned TRBD1 or TRBD2 (5 bases each). The CDR3 spans 15 residues. The V and J ends lost 7 bases and 1 base respectively, with 16 bases between them. Germline values: CDR1 LNHDA, CDR2 SQIVND (reference sequence). CDR3: CASTVVHGTQETQYF. CDR3 sequence (DNA): TGTGCCAGTACCGTCGTTCACGGGACCCAAGAGACCCAGTACTTC. The variable domain in full, completed from reference TRBV19 and TRBJ2-5, reads DGGITQSPKYLFRKEGQNVTLSCEQNLNHDAMYWYRQDPGQGLRLIYYSQIVNDFQKGDIAEGYSVSREKKESFPLTVTSAQKNPTAFYLCASTVVHGTQETQYFGPGTRLLVL.

This chain uses TRBV6-6 with TRBJ2-1, with D hard to call. Trimming shortened V by 8 bases and J by 8 bases, and 10 bases separated the two germline ends. The CDR3 is made up of 11 amino acids. Germline values: CDR1 MNHNY, CDR2 SVGAGI (reference sequence). CDR3 residues: CASGVIYEQFF. DNA for the CDR3: TGTGCCAGCGGGGTGATCTATGAGCAGTTCTTC.